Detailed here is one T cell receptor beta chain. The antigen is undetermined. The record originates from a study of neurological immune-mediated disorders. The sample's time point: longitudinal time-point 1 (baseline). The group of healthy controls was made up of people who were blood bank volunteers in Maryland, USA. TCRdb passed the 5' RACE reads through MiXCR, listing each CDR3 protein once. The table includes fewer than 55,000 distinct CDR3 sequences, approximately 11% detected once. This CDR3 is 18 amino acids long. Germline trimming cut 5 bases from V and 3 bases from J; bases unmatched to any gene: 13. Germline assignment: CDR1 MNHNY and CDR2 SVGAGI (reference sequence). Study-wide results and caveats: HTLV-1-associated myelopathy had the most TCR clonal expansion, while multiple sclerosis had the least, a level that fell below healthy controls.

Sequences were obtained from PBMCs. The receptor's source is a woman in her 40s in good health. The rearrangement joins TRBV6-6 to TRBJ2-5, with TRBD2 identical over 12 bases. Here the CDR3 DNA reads TGTGCCAGCAGTACCTTCGGACTAGCGGGGACCCTAAAAGAGACCCAGTACTTC. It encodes CASSTFGLAGTLKETQYF.